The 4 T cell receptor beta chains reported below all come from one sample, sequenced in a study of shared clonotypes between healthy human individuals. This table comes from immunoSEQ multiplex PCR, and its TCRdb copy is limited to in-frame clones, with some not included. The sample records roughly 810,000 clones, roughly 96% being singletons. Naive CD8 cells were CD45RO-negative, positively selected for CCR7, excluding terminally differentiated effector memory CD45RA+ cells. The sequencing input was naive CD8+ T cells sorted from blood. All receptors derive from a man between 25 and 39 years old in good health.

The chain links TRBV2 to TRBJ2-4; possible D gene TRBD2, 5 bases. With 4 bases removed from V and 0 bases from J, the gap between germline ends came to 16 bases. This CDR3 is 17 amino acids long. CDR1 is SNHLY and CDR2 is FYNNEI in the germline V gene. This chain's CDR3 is CASSVEAAALAKNIQYF. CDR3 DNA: TGTGCCAGCAGTGTAGAGGCAGCGGCCCTAGCCAAAAACATTCAGTACTTC.

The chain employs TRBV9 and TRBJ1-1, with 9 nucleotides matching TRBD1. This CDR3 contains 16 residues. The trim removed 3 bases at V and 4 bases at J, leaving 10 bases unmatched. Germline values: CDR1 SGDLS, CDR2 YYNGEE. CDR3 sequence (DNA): TGTGCCAGCAGCGCCGGACAGGGGAGTCTGATCACTGAAGCTTTCTTT. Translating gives CASSAGQGSLITEAFF.

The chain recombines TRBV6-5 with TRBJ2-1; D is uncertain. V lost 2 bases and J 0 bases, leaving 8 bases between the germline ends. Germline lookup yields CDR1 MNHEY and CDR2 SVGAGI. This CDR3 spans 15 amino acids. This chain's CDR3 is CASSYVESSYNEQFF. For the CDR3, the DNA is TGTGCCAGCAGTTACGTCGAGAGCTCCTACAATGAGCAGTTCTTC.

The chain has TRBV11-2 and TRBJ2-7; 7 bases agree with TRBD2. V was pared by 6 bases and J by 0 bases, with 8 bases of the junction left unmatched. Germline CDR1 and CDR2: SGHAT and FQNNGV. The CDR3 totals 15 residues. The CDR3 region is CASRPAGRPSYEQYF. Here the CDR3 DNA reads TGTGCCAGCAGACCGGCCGGGAGGCCCTCCTACGAGCAGTACTTC.